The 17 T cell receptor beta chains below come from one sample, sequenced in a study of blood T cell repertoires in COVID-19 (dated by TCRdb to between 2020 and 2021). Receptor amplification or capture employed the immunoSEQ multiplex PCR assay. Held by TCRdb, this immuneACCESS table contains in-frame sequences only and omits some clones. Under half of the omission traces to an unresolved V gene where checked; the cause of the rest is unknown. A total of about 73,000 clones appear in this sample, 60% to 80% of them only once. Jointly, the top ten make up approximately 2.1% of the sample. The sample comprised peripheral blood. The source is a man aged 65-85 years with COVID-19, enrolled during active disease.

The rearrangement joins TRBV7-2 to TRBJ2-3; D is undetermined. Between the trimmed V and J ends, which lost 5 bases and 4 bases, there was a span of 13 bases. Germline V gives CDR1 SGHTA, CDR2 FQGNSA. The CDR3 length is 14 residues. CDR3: CASSATESSDTQYF. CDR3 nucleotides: TGTGCCAGCAGCGCCACCGAAAGCTCAGATACGCAGTATTTT.

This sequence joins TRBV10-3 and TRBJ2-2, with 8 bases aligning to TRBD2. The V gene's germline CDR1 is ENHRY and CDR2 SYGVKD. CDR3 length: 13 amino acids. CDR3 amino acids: CPTNGGASGELFF. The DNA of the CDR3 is TGTCCCACCAACGGGGGGGCATCGGGGGAGCTGTTTTTT.

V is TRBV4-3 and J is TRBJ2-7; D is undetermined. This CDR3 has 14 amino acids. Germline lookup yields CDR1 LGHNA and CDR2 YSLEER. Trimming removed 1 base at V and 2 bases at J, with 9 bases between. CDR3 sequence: CASSQVPNPYEQYF. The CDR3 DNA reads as TGCGCCAGCAGCCAAGTTCCTAACCCCTACGAGCAGTACTTC.

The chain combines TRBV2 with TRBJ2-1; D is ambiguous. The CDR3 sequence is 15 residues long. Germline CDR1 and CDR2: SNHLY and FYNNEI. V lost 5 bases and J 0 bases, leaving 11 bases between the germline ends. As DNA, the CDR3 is TGTGCCAGCAGTCGTGAGGAGCTCTCCTACAATGAGCAGTTCTTC. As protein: CASSREELSYNEQFF.

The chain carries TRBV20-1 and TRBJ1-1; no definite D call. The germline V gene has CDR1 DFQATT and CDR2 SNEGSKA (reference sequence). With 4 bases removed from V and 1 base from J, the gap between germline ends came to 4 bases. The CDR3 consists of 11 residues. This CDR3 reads CSANKNTEAFF. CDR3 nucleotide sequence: TGCAGTGCTAATAAGAACACTGAAGCTTTCTTT.

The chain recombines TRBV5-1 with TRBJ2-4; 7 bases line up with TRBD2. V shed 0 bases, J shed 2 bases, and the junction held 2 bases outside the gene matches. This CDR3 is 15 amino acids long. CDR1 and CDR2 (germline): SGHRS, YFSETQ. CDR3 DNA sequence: TGCGCCAGCAGCTTGGCGGGAGGTACCAAAAACATTCAGTACTTC. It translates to CASSLAGGTKNIQYF.

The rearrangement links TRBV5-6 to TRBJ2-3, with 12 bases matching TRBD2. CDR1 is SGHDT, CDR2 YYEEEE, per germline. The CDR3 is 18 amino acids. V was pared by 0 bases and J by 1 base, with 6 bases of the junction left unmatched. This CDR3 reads CASSLDLAGGAGTDTQYF. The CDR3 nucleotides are TGTGCCAGCAGCTTGGACCTAGCGGGAGGGGCTGGCACAGATACGCAGTATTTT.

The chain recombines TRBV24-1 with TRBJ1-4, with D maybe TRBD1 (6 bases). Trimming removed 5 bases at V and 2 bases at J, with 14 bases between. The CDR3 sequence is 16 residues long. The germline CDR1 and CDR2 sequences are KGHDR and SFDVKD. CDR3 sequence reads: CATSGSTGSTNEKLFF. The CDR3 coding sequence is TGTGCCACCAGTGGTTCCACAGGGTCTACTAATGAAAAACTGTTTTTT.

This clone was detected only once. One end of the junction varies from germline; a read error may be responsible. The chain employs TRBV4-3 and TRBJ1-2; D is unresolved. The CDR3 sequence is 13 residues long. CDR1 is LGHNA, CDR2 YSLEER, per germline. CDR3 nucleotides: TGCGTCAGCAGCTTGACCGACGGGTATGGCTACACCTTC. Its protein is CVSSLTDGYGYTF.

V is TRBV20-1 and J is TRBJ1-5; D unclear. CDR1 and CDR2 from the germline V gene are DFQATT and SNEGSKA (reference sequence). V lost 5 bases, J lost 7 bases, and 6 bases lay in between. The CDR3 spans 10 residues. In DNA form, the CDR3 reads TGCAGTGCTTCAGGACAGCCCCAGCATTTT. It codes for CSASGQPQHF.

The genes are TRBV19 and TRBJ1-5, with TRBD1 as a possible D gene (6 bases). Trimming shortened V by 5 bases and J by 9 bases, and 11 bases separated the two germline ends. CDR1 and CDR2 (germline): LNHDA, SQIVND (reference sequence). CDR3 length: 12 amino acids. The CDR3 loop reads CASSQGIWPQHF. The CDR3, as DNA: TGTGCCAGTAGTCAGGGGATCTGGCCCCAGCATTTT.

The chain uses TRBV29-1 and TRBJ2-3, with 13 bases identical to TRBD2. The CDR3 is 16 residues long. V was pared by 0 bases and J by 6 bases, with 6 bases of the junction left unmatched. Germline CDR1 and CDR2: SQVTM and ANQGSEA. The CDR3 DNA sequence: TGCAGCGTTGAAGATCAACTAGCGGGAGGGCCGGATACGCAGTATTTT. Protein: CSVEDQLAGGPDTQYF.

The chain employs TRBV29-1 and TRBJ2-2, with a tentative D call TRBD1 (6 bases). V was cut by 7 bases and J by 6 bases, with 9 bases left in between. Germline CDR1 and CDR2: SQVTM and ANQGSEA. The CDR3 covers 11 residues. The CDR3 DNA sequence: TGCAGCGGTAACAGGGCCGGGGAGCTGTTTTTT. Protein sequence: CSGNRAGELFF.

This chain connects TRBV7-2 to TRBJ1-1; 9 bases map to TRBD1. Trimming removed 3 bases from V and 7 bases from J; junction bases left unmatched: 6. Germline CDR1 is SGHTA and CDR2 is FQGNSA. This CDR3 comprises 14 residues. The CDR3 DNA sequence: TGTGCCAGCAGCTTTAGGACAGGGGTGAATGAAGCTTTCTTT. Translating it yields CASSFRTGVNEAFF.

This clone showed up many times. CDR3 region: CASSLLGDTQYF. The DNA of the CDR3 is TGTGCCAGCAGTTTATTGGGCGATACGCAGTATTTT. The rearrangement joins TRBV27 to TRBJ2-3; D is unresolved. Germline loops: CDR1 MNHEY, CDR2 SMNVEV (reference sequence). Trimming cost V 1 base and J 6 bases, with 5 bases left between them. The CDR3 has 12 residues.

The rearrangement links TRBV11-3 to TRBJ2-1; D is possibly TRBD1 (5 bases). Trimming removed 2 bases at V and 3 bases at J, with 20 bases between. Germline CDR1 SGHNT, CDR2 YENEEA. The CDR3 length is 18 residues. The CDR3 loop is CASSLRGRLQVGYNEQFF. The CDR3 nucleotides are TGTGCCAGCAGCTTAAGGGGTAGGCTACAAGTAGGCTACAATGAGCAGTTCTTC.

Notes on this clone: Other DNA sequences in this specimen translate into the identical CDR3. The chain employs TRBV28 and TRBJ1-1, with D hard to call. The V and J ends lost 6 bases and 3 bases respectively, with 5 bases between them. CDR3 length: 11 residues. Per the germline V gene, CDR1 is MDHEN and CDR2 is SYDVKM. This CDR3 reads CASRGDTEAFF. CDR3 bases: TGTGCCAGCAGGGGAGACACTGAAGCTTTCTTT.